The 11 T cell receptor beta chains listed next were all sequenced from one sample in a study of blood T cell repertoires in COVID-19. TCRdb's copy holds only in-frame clones and misses some; the assay was immunoSEQ multiplex PCR. Of 310,000 or so clones detected, about 89% appear once; the ten largest clones hold 2% to 2.5%. Source material: peripheral blood. These receptors came from a woman under 40 with COVID-19, enrolled during active disease.

The V gene is TRBV29-1, the J gene TRBJ1-1, with D possibly being TRBD1 (6 bases). The CDR3 loop spans 13 amino acids. V lost 6 bases, J lost 3 bases, and 14 bases lay in between. The germline V gene encodes CDR1 SQVTM and CDR2 ANQGSEA. The CDR3 is CSVSQGGDTEAFF. The CDR3, as DNA: TGCAGCGTCTCACAGGGCGGAGACACTGAAGCTTTCTTT.

This chain's CDR3 is CASSESRTGNTEAFF. The CDR3 DNA sequence: TGCGCCAGCAGTGAGTCTCGGACAGGGAACACTGAAGCTTTCTTT. This rearrangement joins TRBV10-1 to TRBJ1-1, with 7 bases aligning to TRBD1. Trimming at V came to 0 bases and at J to 1 base, leaving 2 bases not matched to a gene. This CDR3 has 15 residues. In germline, CDR1 is WNHNN, CDR2 SYGVQD (reference sequence).

CDR3 in amino acids: CASSGRGQAVLAGVYEQYF. DNA of the CDR3: TGTGCCAGTAGTGGAAGGGGACAGGCCGTTCTAGCGGGAGTCTACGAGCAGTACTTC. The rearrangement links TRBV19 to TRBJ2-7; 10 nucleotides line up with TRBD2. Germline CDR1 is LNHDA and CDR2 is SQIVND (reference sequence). The CDR3 loop spans 19 amino acids. V lost 5 bases and J lost 3; bases outside the gene matches: 19.

V and J are TRBV19 and TRBJ1-2; the D is unclear. V shed 5 bases and J shed 4 bases, with 11 bases lying between them. CDR3 length: 13 amino acids. The germline gives CDR1 LNHDA, CDR2 SQIVND (reference sequence). Written as DNA, the CDR3 is TGTGCCAGTAGTGGGCAGTACGGCTATGGCTACACCTTC. It yields the protein CASSGQYGYGYTF.

The chain joins TRBV5-6 to TRBJ1-1, with 11 bases lining up with TRBD1. Unmatched junction bases numbered 6, after V lost 3 bases and J lost 5 bases. Germline assignment: CDR1 SGHDT and CDR2 YYEEEE. The CDR3 length is 15 residues. CDR3: CASSSLGQGATEAFF. Here the CDR3 DNA reads TGTGCCAGCAGCTCACTTGGACAGGGGGCGACTGAAGCTTTCTTT.

The chain links TRBV5-6 to TRBJ2-5, with 11 bases lining up with TRBD1. CDR3 length: 16 residues. V dropped 2 bases and J dropped 4; count of bases not matched to a gene: 7. In germline, CDR1 is SGHDT, CDR2 YYEEEE. The CDR3 coding sequence is TGTGCCAGCAGCTTACCCGGGACAGGGGGGTTAGAGACCCAGTACTTC. Encoded protein: CASSLPGTGGLETQYF.

The chain couples TRBV9 to TRBJ2-3; TRBD2 matches at 10 bases. The CDR3 contains 18 residues. Unmatched junction bases numbered 16, after V lost 4 bases and J lost 5 bases. Germline V gives CDR1 SGDLS, CDR2 YYNGEE. The CDR3 sequence: CASSPRQWASGRIDTQYF. DNA of the CDR3: TGTGCCAGCAGCCCCCGACAGTGGGCTAGCGGGAGAATAGATACGCAGTATTTT.

The V and J genes are TRBV6-2 or TRBV6-3 and TRBJ2-5, with 8 bases fitting TRBD2. J gave up 4 bases and V 6 bases, and 19 bases lay outside the gene matches. This CDR3 is 18 amino acids long. The germline V gene encodes CDR1 MNHEY and CDR2 SVGEGT. CDR3 in amino acids: CASSPAPSGRVSGETQYF. The CDR3 nucleotides read TGTGCCAGCAGCCCTGCCCCGAGCGGGAGAGTTAGTGGAGAGACCCAGTACTTC.

For the CDR3, the DNA is TGTGCCAGCCCGGGGAATAGCAATCAGCCCCAGCATTTT. This encodes CASPGNSNQPQHF. This rearrangement joins TRBV21-1 to TRBJ1-5. TRBV21-1 corresponds to a pseudogene. The CDR3 has 13 amino acids.

The genes are TRBV19 and TRBJ2-2; D not resolved. Germline CDR1 LNHDA, CDR2 SQIVND (reference sequence). The CDR3 totals 15 residues. Trimming pared 7 bases from V and 0 bases from J, leaving 12 bases between. CDR3 residues: CASTPQAANTGELFF. The CDR3 DNA reads TGTGCCAGTACCCCCCAGGCAGCGAACACCGGGGAGCTGTTTTTT.

V usage is TRBV7-2 and J usage is TRBJ2-7; 11 nucleotides agree with TRBD2. Trimming at V came to 4 bases and at J to 7 bases, leaving 9 bases not matched to a gene. The CDR3 has 15 residues. Germline CDR1 and CDR2: SGHTA and FQGNSA. CDR3 in DNA: TGTGCCAGCAGCTCGCTACTAGCGGGAGTGCGGGAGCAGTACTTC. Translation gives CASSSLLAGVREQYF.